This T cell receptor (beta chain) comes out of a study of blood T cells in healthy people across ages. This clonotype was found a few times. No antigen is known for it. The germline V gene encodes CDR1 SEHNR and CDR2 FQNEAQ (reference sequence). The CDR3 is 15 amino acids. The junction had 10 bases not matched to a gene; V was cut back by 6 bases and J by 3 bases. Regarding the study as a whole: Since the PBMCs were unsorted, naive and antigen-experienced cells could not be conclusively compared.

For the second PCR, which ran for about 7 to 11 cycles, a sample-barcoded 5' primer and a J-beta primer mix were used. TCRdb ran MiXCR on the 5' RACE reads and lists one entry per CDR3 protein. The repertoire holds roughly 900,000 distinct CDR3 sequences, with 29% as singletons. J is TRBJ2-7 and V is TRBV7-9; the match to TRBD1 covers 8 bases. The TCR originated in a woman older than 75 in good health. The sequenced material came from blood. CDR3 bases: TGTGCCAGCAGATGCTTTAAAACAGGGGGCTACGAGCAGTACTTC. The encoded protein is CASRCFKTGGYEQYF. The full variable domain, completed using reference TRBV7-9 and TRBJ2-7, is DTGVSQNPRHKITKRGQNVTFRCDPISEHNRLYWYRQTLGQGPEFLTYFQNEAQLEKSRLLSDRFSAERPKGSFSTLEIQRTEQGDSAMYLCASRCFKTGGYEQYFGPGTRLTVT.